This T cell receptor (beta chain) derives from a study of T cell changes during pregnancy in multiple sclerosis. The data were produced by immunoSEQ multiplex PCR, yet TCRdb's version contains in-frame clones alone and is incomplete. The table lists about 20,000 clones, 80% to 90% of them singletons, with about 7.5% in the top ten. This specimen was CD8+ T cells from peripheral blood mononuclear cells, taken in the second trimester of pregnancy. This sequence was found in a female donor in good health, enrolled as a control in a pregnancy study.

The CDR3 sequence: CASLEREAYEQYF. CDR3 sequence (DNA): TGTGCCAGCCTTGAGCGGGAGGCCTACGAGCAGTACTTC. The V gene is TRBV6-1, the J gene TRBJ2-7, with 9 nucleotides matching TRBD2. Losses at the gene ends were 8 bases for V and 2 bases for J; bases not matched to a gene: 4. Per the germline V gene, CDR1 is MNHNS and CDR2 is SASEGT. This CDR3 spans 13 amino acids.